Shown below are 22 T cell receptor beta chains from a single sample sequenced in a study of T cell responses to AZD1222 COVID-19 vaccine. Sequencing was performed with immunoSEQ multiplex PCR; in TCRdb, only in-frame clones are kept and a portion is missing. The table includes some 150,000 clones, about 95% detected once. The source material was peripheral blood, sampled on day 0 of AZD1222 vaccination. The receptors derive from an adult in good health.

The chain has TRBV28 and TRBJ1-2; a possible D gene is TRBD1 (6 bases). Germline V gives CDR1 MDHEN, CDR2 SYDVKM. CDR3 size: 14 residues. The V end was cut by 2 bases, the J end by 2 bases, with 9 bases between. CDR3 bases: TGTGCCAGCAGTTTAGGGCAGGGGAACTATGGCTACACCTTC. It is translated as CASSLGQGNYGYTF.

The V gene is TRBV6-5, the J gene TRBJ2-3; TRBD2 matches 8 bases. The CDR3 extends over 14 amino acids. V trimming: 8 bases; J trimming: 2 bases; junction bases outside the gene matches: 6. Germline V gives CDR1 MNHEY, CDR2 SVGAGI. The CDR3 spells CASGPGGTTDTQYF. The CDR3 DNA follows: TGTGCCAGCGGTCCGGGAGGGACCACAGATACGCAGTATTTT.

This clone was seen a single time. V usage is TRBV29-1 and J usage is TRBJ2-4, with 8 positions matching TRBD1. CDR3 length equals 13 residues. The germline V gene encodes CDR1 SQVTM and CDR2 ANQGSEA. Trimming at V came to 4 bases and at J to 6 bases, leaving 5 bases not matched to a gene. Here the CDR3 reads CSVVTGALNIQYF. The CDR3 DNA follows: TGCAGCGTTGTGACAGGGGCCCTAAACATTCAGTACTTC.

The V gene is TRBV3-1 (or the pseudogene TRBV3-2), the J gene TRBJ1-2; D remains ambiguous. V lost 1 base, J lost 7 bases, and 4 bases lay in between. The CDR3 contains 11 residues. The V gene's germline CDR1 is LGHDT and CDR2 YNNKEL (reference sequence). Written as DNA, the CDR3 is TGTGCCAGCAGCCAAGGGATTGGCTACACCTTC. Translation: CASSQGIGYTF.

This clone has only one observation. J is TRBJ1-3 and V is TRBV6-1; tentative D call: TRBD1 (5 bases). This CDR3 comprises 17 residues. Trimming removed 1 base from V and 3 bases from J, with 16 bases in between. Germline V CDR1 and CDR2: MNHNS, SASEGT. The CDR3 here is CASSEEEGLWGGNTIYF. CDR3 nucleotides: TGTGCCAGCAGTGAAGAGGAGGGGCTATGGGGTGGAAACACCATATATTTT.

This chain links TRBV4-1 with TRBJ2-1; no clear D gene. CDR3 length equals 15 residues. The V end was cut by 0 bases, the J end by 0 bases, with 6 bases between. The germline gives CDR1 MGHRA, CDR2 YSYEKL. CDR3 in amino acids: CASSQELPSYNEQFF. The CDR3, as DNA: TGCGCCAGCAGCCAAGAACTACCCTCCTACAATGAGCAGTTCTTC.

V and J are TRBV5-1 and TRBJ2-7; TRBD1 or TRBD2 may be the D gene (6 bases each). Per germline, CDR1 SGHRS and CDR2 YFSETQ. Trimming removed 0 bases at V and 4 bases at J, with 11 bases between. The CDR3 runs 14 residues. This chain's CDR3 is CASSLAGAGYEQYV. The CDR3 coding sequence is TGCGCCAGCAGCTTGGCGGGGGCTGGTTACGAGCAGTACGTC.

The chain combines TRBV3-1 (or the pseudogene TRBV3-2) with TRBJ1-5; 8 bases map to TRBD1. Germline CDR1 and CDR2: LGHDT and YNNKEL (reference sequence). J lost 3 bases, V lost 0 bases, and 1 base had no gene match. The CDR3 has 15 residues. CDR3 bases: TGTGCCAGCAGCCAAGACAGGGGGCTCAATCAGCCCCAGCATTTT. It yields the protein CASSQDRGLNQPQHF.

Only one count was recorded for this clone. V gene TRBV6-1 combines with J gene TRBJ2-4; D gene uncertain. In germline, CDR1 is MNHNS, CDR2 SASEGT. The CDR3 length is 16 residues. V lost 1 base, J lost 0 bases, and 10 bases lay in between. The DNA of the CDR3 is TGTGCCAGCAGTGAAGTTCCTAGATTAGCCAAAAACATTCAGTACTTC. It specifies CASSEVPRLAKNIQYF.

V is TRBV6-5 and J is TRBJ1-2; D ambiguous. Germline-derived CDR1 and CDR2 are MNHEY and SVGAGI. Trimming removed 8 bases from V and 4 bases from J, with 20 bases in between. The CDR3 covers 15 residues. The CDR3 DNA sequence: TGTGCCAGCTTGGGTACCGGGCTCGGTTCCTATGGCTACACCTTC. This gives the protein CASLGTGLGSYGYTF.

The rearrangement links TRBV5-1 to TRBJ1-1; D remains unclear. Per germline, CDR1 SGHRS and CDR2 YFSETQ. V was pared by 5 bases and J by 0 bases, with 11 bases between. This CDR3 contains 14 residues. CDR3 amino acids: CASRDALVNTEAFF. CDR3 coding DNA: TGCGCCAGCAGGGACGCGTTGGTGAACACTGAAGCTTTCTTT.

This clone was counted a single time. This chain links TRBV7-9 with TRBJ2-2; D gene uncertain. Germline V lookup: CDR1 SEHNR, CDR2 FQNEAQ (reference sequence). V lost 3 bases and J 7 bases, leaving 6 bases between the germline ends. The CDR3 is 12 amino acids. CDR3 protein: CASSFPHGELFF. The CDR3 DNA follows: TGTGCCAGCAGCTTCCCCCACGGGGAGCTGTTTTTT.

This chain uses TRBV6-2 or TRBV6-3 with TRBJ1-3, with D unclear. CDR1 and CDR2 from the germline V gene are MNHEY and SVGEGT. V lost 2 bases, J lost 3 bases, and 8 bases lay in between. This CDR3 has 14 amino acids. This CDR3 reads CASSYEVLGNTIYF. Written as DNA, the CDR3 is TGTGCCAGCAGTTACGAGGTCCTTGGAAACACCATATATTTT.

This chain connects TRBV5-4 to TRBJ2-1; 10 bases match TRBD1. After removal of 3 bases from V and 5 bases from J, the junction contained 5 bases not matched to a gene. Germline V gene lookup returns CDR1 SGHNT and CDR2 YYREEE (reference sequence). The CDR3 is made up of 15 amino acids. As DNA, the CDR3 is TGTGCCAGCAGCTCCGCGACAGGGGGCAACAATGAGCAGTTCTTC. This codes for CASSSATGGNNEQFF.

The gene calls are TRBV15 and TRBJ2-3; unclear D gene. With 0 bases removed from V and 5 bases from J, the gap between germline ends came to 6 bases. In germline, CDR1 is LNHNV, CDR2 YYDKDF (reference sequence). The CDR3 is 13 amino acids. CDR3 sequence (DNA): TGTGCCACCAGCAGAGATTCCGGAGATACGCAGTATTTT. Its translation: CATSRDSGDTQYF. Drawing the rest from reference TRBV15 and TRBJ2-3, the complete variable domain is DAMVIQNPRYQVTQFGKPVTLSCSQTLNHNVMYWYQQKSSQAPKLLFHYYDKDFNNEADTPDNFQSRRPNTSFCFLDIRSPGLGDTAMYLCATSRDSGDTQYFGPGTRLTVL.

CDR3 sequence: CASSSGTGLTYEQYV. The CDR3 bases are TGTGCCAGCAGTTCCGGGACAGGGCTAACTTACGAGCAGTACGTC. The chain carries TRBV28 and TRBJ2-7; 9 nucleotides align to TRBD1. CDR3 size: 15 residues. J was trimmed by 4 bases and V by 4 bases; bases with no gene match: 8. Germline CDR1 and CDR2: MDHEN and SYDVKM.

The CDR3 DNA reads TGTGCCAGCAGCCTGGGCCTGGATACGCAGTATTTT. This gives the protein CASSLGLDTQYF. The chain employs TRBV11-2 and TRBJ2-3; the D is unclear. The germline V and J ends were trimmed by 5 bases and 6 bases, with 9 bases remaining between them. Germline-derived CDR1 and CDR2 are SGHAT and FQNNGV. CDR3 length: 12 amino acids.

This chain uses TRBV5-6 with TRBJ2-4, with D perhaps TRBD2 (5 bases). CDR1 SGHDT and CDR2 YYEEEE come from the germline V gene. CDR3 length: 14 residues. V gave up 1 base and J gave up 7 bases, with 12 bases separating them. The CDR3 here is CASSLWATGNIQYF. The CDR3, as DNA: TGTGCCAGCAGCTTGTGGGCTACGGGGAACATTCAGTACTTC.

V gene TRBV30 combines with J gene TRBJ1-6; D unclear. The CDR3 sequence is 14 residues long. The germline gives CDR1 GTSNPN, CDR2 SVGIG (reference sequence). Trimming shortened V by 4 bases and J by 0 bases, and 7 bases separated the two germline ends. The CDR3, as DNA: TGTGCCTGGAACCCCCCCTCCTATAATTCACCCCTCCACTTT. Its protein is CAWNPPSYNSPLHF.

The rearrangement links TRBV6-5 to TRBJ1-2; 10 bases fit TRBD1. The CDR3 consists of 13 residues. Trimming took 4 bases from V and 6 from J; bases not matched to a gene: 2. In germline, CDR1 is MNHEY, CDR2 SVGAGI. Written as DNA, the CDR3 is TGTGCCAGCAGTTTCGACAGGGGGCATGGCTACACCTTC. This translates into CASSFDRGHGYTF.

The V and J genes are TRBV2 and TRBJ2-7, with D possibly TRBD2 on 6 matching bases. CDR1 SNHLY and CDR2 FYNNEI come from the germline V gene. The CDR3 runs to 13 residues. V shed 2 bases and J shed 3 bases, with 8 bases lying between them. This CDR3 reads CASSEQGLYEQYV. The CDR3, as DNA: TGTGCCAGCAGTGAACAGGGACTCTACGAGCAGTACGTC.

The gene calls are TRBV18 and TRBJ2-2, with D uncertain. The length of the CDR3 is 13 residues. V shed 4 bases and J shed 1 base, with 4 bases lying between them. CDR1 and CDR2 (germline): KGHSH, LQKENI. The CDR3 loop reads CASSRGNTGELFF. The CDR3 bases are TGTGCCAGCTCACGAGGGAACACCGGGGAGCTGTTTTTT.